The source of this T cell receptor (beta chain) is a study of identifying expanded T cells in peripheral blood. TCRdb keeps only in-frame clones here, not all; method: immunoSEQ multiplex PCR. This sample yields about 110,000 clones, of which around 88% are seen a single time; approximately 16% belongs to the top ten. The sample comprised blood. The origin of this receptor is a person aged 18-70 years in good health.

CDR3 residues: CASSREFSTDTQYF. CDR3 sequence (DNA): TGTGCCAGCAGCCGCGAATTTAGCACAGATACGCAGTATTTT. The V call is TRBV5-4, the J call TRBJ2-3; D is unclear. The CDR3 has 14 residues. Germline-derived CDR1 and CDR2 are SGHNT and YYREEE (reference sequence). V was cut by 4 bases and J by 0 bases, with 9 bases left in between.